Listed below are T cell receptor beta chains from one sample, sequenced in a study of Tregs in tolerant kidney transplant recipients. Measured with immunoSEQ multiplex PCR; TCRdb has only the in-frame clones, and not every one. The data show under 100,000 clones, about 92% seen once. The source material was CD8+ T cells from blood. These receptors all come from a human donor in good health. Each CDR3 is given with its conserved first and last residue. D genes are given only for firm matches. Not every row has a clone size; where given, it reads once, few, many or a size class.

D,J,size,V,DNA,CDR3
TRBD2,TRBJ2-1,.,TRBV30,TGTGCCTGGACTAGCGGAGTCTCCTACAATGAGCAGTTCTTC,CAWTSGVSYNEQFF
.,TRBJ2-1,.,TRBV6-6,TGTGCCAGCGGGCGGGACACCCTGTACAATGAGCAGTTCTTC,CASGRDTLYNEQFF
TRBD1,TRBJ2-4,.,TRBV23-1,TGCGCCAGCAGTCACTCAGACAGGGGGCGCAGACACATTCAGTACTTC,CASSHSDRGRRHIQYF
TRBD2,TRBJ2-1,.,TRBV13,TGTGCCAGCAGCTTAGAGGCTAGCGGGAGATCAGTCAATGAGCAGTTCTTC,CASSLEASGRSVNEQFF
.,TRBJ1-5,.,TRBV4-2,TGTGCCAGCAGCCAAGTGGACCTGGAGCCCCAGCATTTT,CASSQVDLEPQHF
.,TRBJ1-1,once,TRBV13,TGTGCCAGCAGCCTGACCAACACTGAAGCTTTCTTT,CASSLTNTEAFF
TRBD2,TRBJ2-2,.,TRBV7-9,TGTGCCAGCAGCTTAGCGGGCTCTAGCGGGGGAGTTAACACCGGGGAGCTGTTTTTT,CASSLAGSSGGVNTGELFF
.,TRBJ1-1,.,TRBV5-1,TGCGCCAGCAAAGGGGGGATTGGGTGGAACACTGAAGCTTTCTTT,CASKGGIGWNTEAFF
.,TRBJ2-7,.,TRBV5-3,TGTGCCAGAAGCTTCCTCCAACTCCTCCGAAGAATCTACGAGCAGTACTTC,CARSFLQLLRRIYEQYF
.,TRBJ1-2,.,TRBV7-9,TGTGCCAGCAGCCTTGGACAAAACTATGGCTACACCTTC,CASSLGQNYGYTF
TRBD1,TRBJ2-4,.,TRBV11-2,TGTGCCAGCAGCTACTGGGACAGGGGCTCCAAAAACATTCAGTACTTC,CASSYWDRGSKNIQYF
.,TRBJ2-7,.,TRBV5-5,TGTGCCAGCAGCTTATCTTCCGAGCGGAGCTCCTACGAGCAGTACTTC,CASSLSSERSSYEQYF
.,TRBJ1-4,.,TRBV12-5,TGTGCTAGTGGTGTAAGTGATGAAAAACTGTTTTTT,CASGVSDEKLFF
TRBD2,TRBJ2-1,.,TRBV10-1,TGCGAGCGGGGACCCTACAATGAGCAGTTCTTC,CERGPYNEQFF
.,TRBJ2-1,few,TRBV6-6,TGTGCCAGTGATTTCAGGGGGGAAGGAAATGAGCAGTTCTTC,CASDFRGEGNEQFF
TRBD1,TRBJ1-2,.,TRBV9,TGTGCCAGCAGGGAGACAGGGCACTATGGCTACACCTTC,CASRETGHYGYTF
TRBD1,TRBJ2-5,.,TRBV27,TGTGCCAGCGGGACAGGCAAAGAGACCCAGTACTTC,CASGTGKETQYF
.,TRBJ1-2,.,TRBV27,TGTGCCAGCAGTCCGAGGGGGGCGGTTTATGGCTACACCTTC,CASSPRGAVYGYTF
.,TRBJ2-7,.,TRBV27,TGTGCCAGTGGAGAGTGGGCAGGGAGGTACGAGCAGTACTTC,CASGEWAGRYEQYF
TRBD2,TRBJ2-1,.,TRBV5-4,TGTGCCAGCAGCTTTCTGCTAGCGGGATTCGATGAGCAGTTCTTC,CASSFLLAGFDEQFF
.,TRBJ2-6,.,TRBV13,TGTGCCAGCAGCGGCGTTCGAGACCCCATCTCTGGGGCCAACGTCCTGACTTTC,CASSGVRDPISGANVLTF
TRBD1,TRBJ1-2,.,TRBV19,TGTGCCAGTACCAGACAGGGGGACTATGGCTACACCTTC,CASTRQGDYGYTF
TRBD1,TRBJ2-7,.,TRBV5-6,TGTGCCAGCAGCGGGGACAGACATCCCTACGAGCAGTACTTC,CASSGDRHPYEQYF
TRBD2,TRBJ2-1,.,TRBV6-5,TGTGCCAGCAGCCCCGATTGGCGGGAGTTCGGTGAGCAGTTCTTC,CASSPDWREFGEQFF
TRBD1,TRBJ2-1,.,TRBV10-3,TGTGCCATCAGTGGGACGACAGGGGCTTTTGGCAATGAGCAGTTCTTC,CAISGTTGAFGNEQFF
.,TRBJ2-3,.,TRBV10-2,TGCGCCAGCAGTGGATTATCGATCAACACAGATACGCAGTATTTT,CASSGLSINTDTQYF